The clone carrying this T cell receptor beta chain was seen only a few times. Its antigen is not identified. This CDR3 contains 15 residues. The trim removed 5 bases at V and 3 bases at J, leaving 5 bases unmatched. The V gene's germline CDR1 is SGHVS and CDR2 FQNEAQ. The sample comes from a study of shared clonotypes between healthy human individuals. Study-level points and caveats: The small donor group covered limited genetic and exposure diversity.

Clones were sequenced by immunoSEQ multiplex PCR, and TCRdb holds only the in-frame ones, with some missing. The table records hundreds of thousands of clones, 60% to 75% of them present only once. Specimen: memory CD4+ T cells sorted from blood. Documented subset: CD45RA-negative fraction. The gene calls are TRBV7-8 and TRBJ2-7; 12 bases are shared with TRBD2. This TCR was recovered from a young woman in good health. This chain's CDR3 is CASSPWTSGIYEQYF. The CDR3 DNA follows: TGTGCCAGCAGCCCTTGGACTAGCGGGATCTACGAGCAGTACTTC. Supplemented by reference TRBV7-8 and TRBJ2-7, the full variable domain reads GAGVSQSPRYKVAKRGQDVALRCDPISGHVSLFWYQQALGQGPEFLTYFQNEAQLDKSGLPSDRFFAERPEGSVSTLKIQRTQQEDSAVYLCASSPWTSGIYEQYFGPGTRLTVT.